This T cell receptor (gamma chain) was retrieved from a study of Vγ9Vδ2 T cells in congenital toxoplasmosis (dated by TCRdb to about 2021). Background on the whole study: The diagnosis of congenital toxoplasmosis relied on IgG, IgM and IgA serology, Western blot and an in-house interferon-gamma release assay. The study compared gamma and delta chain CDR3 repertoires of sorted blood gammadelta T cells between congenitally T. gondii-infected and uninfected infants. Repertoires were sequenced from infants at 2 months after birth and at 1 year of age. At 2 months, TCR sequencing included about 5 infected and 9 to 10 uninfected infants, while at 1 year the sequenced group was 3 infected and 4 uninfected infants.

Its CDR3 holds 16 amino acids, cysteine through phenylalanine. The sequence is cut down to CDR3 DNA, 48 bases in frame from base 1. The V end gives up 0 bases and the J end 7 bases, leaving 3 bases in the junction not matched to a gene. The germline V gene (reference sequence) gives CDR1 as GITISATS and CDR2 as ISYDGTV. Study-level results and caveats: At 2 months, infected infants appeared to have fewer N additions in TRGV9 and TRDV2 CDR3s than uninfected infants, particularly in TRDV2-TRDJ1 sequences. Germline-encoded fetal-type TRDV2 CDR3 sequences seemed to be more prevalent in infected than in uninfected roughly 2-month-old infants, with an in utero expansion footprint being suggested. Two months was the earliest age with enough suitable sample material for TCR repertoire analysis, so newborn repertoires were not sequenced. Repertoire differences between infected and uninfected infants were less clearly seen at 1 year of age than at 2 months. High prevalence of a public TRGV9 clonotype was observed in both infected and uninfected infants.

Mothers of both infected and uninfected infants received the same treatment, using spiramycin and/or pyrimethamine plus sulfadiazine plus folinic acid. All infants, both infected and uninfected, were delivered at term after more than 37 weeks of gestation. Approximately 1,000 uL of blood was turned into PBMCs through Lymphoprep gradient centrifugation, and the PBMCs were then cryopreserved in liquid nitrogen and sent to Belgium. Thawed PBMCs were labeled with Zombie NIR viability dye and stained with CD3, TCR gammadelta, Vgamma9 and Vdelta2 antibodies. Sorting of CD3+ TCRgammadelta+ T cells was performed on a FACSAria III, with a mean purity of approximately 98%. For each sample, RNA was extracted from about 10,000 sorted gammadelta T cells with the RNeasy Micro Kit. Infants were born to mothers enrolled with primary T. gondii infection during pregnancy. Infant peripheral blood was collected at an outpatient microbiology and virology center in Pavia, Italy.

Using SuperScript II, cDNA was generated through template-switch reverse transcription, with TRGC- and TRDC-specific primers combined in a single tube. The TRGC primer was designed for binding to both the TRGC1 and TRGC2 constant genes. The KAPA Real-Time Library Amplification Kit was used to amplify TRG and TRD, and AMPure XP beads were used for purification between steps. Index PCR with the Nextera XT Index Kit was used to add Illumina sequencing adapters. An Illumina MiSeq with the V2 300 kit was used to sequence the TRG and TRD amplicons, producing 150 bp paired-end reads. The authors' pipeline ran thus. Before further analysis, read quality was checked using FastQC version 0.11.8. Reads were mapped to GenBank TRG or TRD reference genes, and MiXCR version 3.0.3 was used to assemble CDR3 sequences. Default MiXCR settings were used, apart from assembling TRDD gene segments from 3 instead of 5 consecutive nucleotides. VDJtools version 1.2.1 calculated N additions, CDR3 length, J segment length and clonotype sharing between samples. CDR3 sequences that were out of frame or contained stop codons were removed from the analysis. Infant repertoires were compared for overlap with previously published fetal, cord blood and adult blood Vgamma9Vdelta2 repertoires. TCRdb recomputed clones from the public reads with CATT; identical DNA rows were then combined. Here the V and J calls rest on TCRdb's processing, not on the authors' analysis. This sample gives about 180 gamma-chain clones in total; 5.5% to 7% of them show up just once. Together, the top ten hold 60% to 80% of the sample.

This clone is categorized as large (0.1 to 1%). Its target antigen remains unknown. The sample holds no much larger clone one base away, and base qualities are not on file. Other DNA sequences from this sample encode an identical CDR3 as well. Here the chain combines TRGV9 and TRGJP. The sample consisted of gamma-delta T cells from blood. This clonotype originated in a child younger than 10 born to a mother with Toxoplasma gondii infection during pregnancy, either congenitally infected or uninfected (not recorded which). The base sequence is TGTGCCTTGTGGGAGGTGGGGGAGTTGGGCAAAAAAATCAAGGTATTT. This yields the protein CALWEVGELGKKIKVF.